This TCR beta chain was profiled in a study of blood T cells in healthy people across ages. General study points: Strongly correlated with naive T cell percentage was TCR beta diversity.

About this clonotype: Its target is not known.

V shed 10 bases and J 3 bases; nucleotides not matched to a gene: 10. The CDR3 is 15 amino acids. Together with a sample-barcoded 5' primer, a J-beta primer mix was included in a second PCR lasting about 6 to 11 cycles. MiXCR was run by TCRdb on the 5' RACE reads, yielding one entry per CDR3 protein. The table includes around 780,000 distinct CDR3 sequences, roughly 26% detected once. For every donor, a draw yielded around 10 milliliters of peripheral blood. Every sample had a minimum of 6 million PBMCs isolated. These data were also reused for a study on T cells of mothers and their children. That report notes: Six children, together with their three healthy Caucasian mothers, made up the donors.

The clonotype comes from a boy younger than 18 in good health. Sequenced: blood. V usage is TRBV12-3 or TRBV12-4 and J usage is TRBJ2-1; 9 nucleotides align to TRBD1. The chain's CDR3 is CATQGRDRDYNEQFF. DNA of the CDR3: TGTGCCACCCAAGGAAGGGACAGGGACTACAATGAGCAGTTCTTC.